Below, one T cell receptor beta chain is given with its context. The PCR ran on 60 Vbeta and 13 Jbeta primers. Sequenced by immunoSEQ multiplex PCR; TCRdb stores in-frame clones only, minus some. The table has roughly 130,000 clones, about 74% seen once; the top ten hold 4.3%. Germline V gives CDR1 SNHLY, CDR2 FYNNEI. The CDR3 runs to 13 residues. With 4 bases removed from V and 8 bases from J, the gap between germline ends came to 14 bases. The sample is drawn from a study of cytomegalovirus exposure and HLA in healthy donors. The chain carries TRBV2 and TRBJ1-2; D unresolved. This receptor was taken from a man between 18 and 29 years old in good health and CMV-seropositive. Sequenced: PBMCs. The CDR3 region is CASSGMTPEGYTF. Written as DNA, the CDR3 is TGTGCCAGCAGTGGAATGACACCCGAGGGCTACACCTTC.